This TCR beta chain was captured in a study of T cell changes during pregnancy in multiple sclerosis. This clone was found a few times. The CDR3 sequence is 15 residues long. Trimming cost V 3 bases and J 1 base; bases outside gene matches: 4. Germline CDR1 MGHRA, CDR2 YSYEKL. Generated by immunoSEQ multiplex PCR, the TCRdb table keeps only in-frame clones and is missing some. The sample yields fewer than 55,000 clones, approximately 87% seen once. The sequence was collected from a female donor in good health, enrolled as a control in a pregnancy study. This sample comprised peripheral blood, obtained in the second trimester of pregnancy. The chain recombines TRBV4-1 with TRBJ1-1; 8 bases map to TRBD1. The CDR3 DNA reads TGCGCCAGCAGCCAGACGGACAGGGAGAACACTGAAGCTTTCTTT. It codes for CASSQTDRENTEAFF.